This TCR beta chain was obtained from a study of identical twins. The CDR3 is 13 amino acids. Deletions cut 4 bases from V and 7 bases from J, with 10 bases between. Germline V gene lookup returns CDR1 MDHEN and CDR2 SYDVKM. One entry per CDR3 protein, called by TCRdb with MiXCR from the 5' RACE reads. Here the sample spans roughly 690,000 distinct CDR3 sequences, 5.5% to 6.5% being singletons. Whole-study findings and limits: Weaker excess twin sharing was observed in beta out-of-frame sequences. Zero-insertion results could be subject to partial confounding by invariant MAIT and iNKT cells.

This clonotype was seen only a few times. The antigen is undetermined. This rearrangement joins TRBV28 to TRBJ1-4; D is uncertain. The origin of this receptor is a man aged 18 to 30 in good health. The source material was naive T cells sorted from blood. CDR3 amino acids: CASSSSAFEKLFF. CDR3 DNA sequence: TGTGCCAGCAGTTCCTCCGCTTTTGAAAAACTGTTTTTT.